This T cell receptor beta chain was sequenced for a study of a mutant IDH1 vaccine in newly diagnosed glioma. Indicated time point: week 35, safety follow-up. Topical imiquimod was applied with each vaccine dose, which held 300 ug of mutant IDH1 20-mer peptide. Assay: immunoSEQ multiplex PCR; the TCRdb copy retains only in-frame clones and omits some. The repertoire holds about 69,000 clones, with more than 75% as singletons. The CDR3 runs to 13 residues. Deletions cut 8 bases from V and 5 bases from J, with 15 bases between. The germline CDR1 and CDR2 sequences are MDHEN and SYDVKM. Concerning this clone itself: Its antigen remains unidentified.

The genes are TRBV28 and TRBJ2-5; either TRBD1 or TRBD2 may supply D (5 bases each). The receptor comes from a man aged 30 to 39 with glioma. Material: PBMCs, obtained from a glioma patient whose treatment included an IDH1 peptide vaccine. As DNA, the CDR3 is TGTGCCAGCGGGATAGGGACCGGGGAGACCCAGTACTTC. It yields the protein CASGIGTGETQYF.